The clone carrying this TCR beta chain came up once. Its antigen is not identified. Germline V gene data show CDR1 as SEHNR and CDR2 as FQNEAQ (reference sequence). Between the trimmed V and J ends, which lost 5 bases and 4 bases, there was a span of 6 bases. This CDR3 has 12 amino acids. The sample belongs to a study of cytomegalovirus exposure and HLA in healthy donors. As for the study in general: Earlier, 150 million to 200 million T cells were analyzed, and 117 million unique TCR beta sequences were found among them. General study findings and limits: Several of the most significant clusters appeared, in a later analysis, to be linked to common viral pathogens. Relative to equally common others, HLA-associated TCR beta chains showed greater clonal expansion in a later analysis.

PCR primers comprised 60 Vbeta and 13 Jbeta primers. TCRdb's table, derived via immunoSEQ multiplex PCR, lists solely in-frame clones and lacks some. This sample has fewer than 250,000 clones, with 70% to 80% found just once. The sequence came from a woman in her 30s in good health and CMV-seropositive. The chain combines TRBV7-9 with TRBJ2-1, with D unresolved. The source material was PBMCs. In DNA, the CDR3 is TGTGCCAGCAGCCCCAGTTACAATGAGCAGTTCTTC. Amino acids: CASSPSYNEQFF.